The T cell receptor (beta chain) described here comes from a study of T cells after yellow fever vaccination. General study points: Only a small proportion of the clonotypes turned up in both the CD4 and the CD8 compartments, likely arising from convergent recombination. Among primary-vaccination clones, most reappeared after the booster, at 95% to 96% for CD4 and more than 75% for CD8.

Synthesis of TCR cDNA relied on 5'RACE template switching, which attached a universal primer site and UMIs. One entry per CDR3 protein, called by TCRdb with MiXCR from the 5' RACE reads. The sample has about 300,000 distinct CDR3 sequences; around 4.1% are singletons. The CDR3 contains 18 residues. Germline lookup yields CDR1 LNHDA and CDR2 SQIVND (reference sequence). The germline V and J ends were trimmed by 2 bases and 1 base, with 17 bases remaining between them. This clonotype was counted only a few times. What it binds is unknown. The chain combines TRBV19 with TRBJ2-2; no clear D gene. The sample here was PBMCs, taken 5 days after the yellow fever booster vaccination. The clonotype originates from a man aged 18 to 35 who received the YFV17D yellow fever vaccine. The CDR3 nucleotides read TGTGCCAGTAGTATAATACAACTCGCCAGGAGGAACACCGGGGAGCTGTTTTTT. Translated: CASSIIQLARRNTGELFF.